This T cell receptor (beta chain) was profiled in a study of T cells after yellow fever vaccination. The ends were cut back, 0 bases at V and 8 bases at J, with 11 bases in the middle. Germline V CDR1 and CDR2: SGHRS, YFSETQ. The CDR3 is 13 amino acids. Note on this clonotype: Its antigen remains unknown.

General study findings and limits: At approximately 95% for CD4 and about 88% for CD8, most primary-vaccination clones showed up again after the booster.

The TCR cDNA carried a universal primer site and UMIs from 5'RACE template switching. TCRdb recomputed calls from the 5' RACE reads with MiXCR, one row per CDR3 protein. The sample lists under 350,000 distinct CDR3 sequences, 4.1% occurring once. This chain connects TRBV5-1 to TRBJ1-1; D unclear. Sequenced here: PBMCs, sampled 5 days after the yellow fever booster vaccination. The clonotype comes from a man younger than 30 who received the YFV17D yellow fever vaccine. CDR3: CASSLGALEEAFF. In DNA, the CDR3 is TGCGCCAGCAGCTTGGGAGCCCTAGAGGAAGCTTTCTTT. The full variable domain, rest sourced from reference TRBV5-1 and TRBJ1-1, is KAGVTQTPRYLIKTRGQQVTLSCSPISGHRSVSWYQQTPGQGLQFLFEYFSETQRNKGNFPGRFSGRQFSNSRSEMNVSTLELGDSALYLCASSLGALEEAFFGQGTRLTVV.